The 11 T cell receptor beta chains below come from one sample, sequenced in a study of T cells after posttransplantation cyclophosphamide. Here immunoSEQ multiplex PCR was the method, and the copy in TCRdb shows in-frame clones only, minus some. The sample lists approximately 12,000 clones, about 2.1% seen once, with roughly a sixth in the top ten. Busulfan-fludarabine conditioning, marrow transplant, and cyclophosphamide on days +3 and +4 were administered. Sequenced material: PBMCs, taken after allogeneic stem cell transplant with posttransplant cyclophosphamide. The receptors were sampled from a male patient in his thirties who received an allogeneic stem cell transplant from a related donor, was CMV-positive, and had no GVHD. Some of these T cells may belong to the graft donor.

J is TRBJ2-2 and V is TRBV29-1; 8 nucleotides align to TRBD2. From germline, CDR1 is SQVTM and CDR2 ANQGSEA. Unmatched junction bases numbered 2, after V lost 6 bases and J lost 2 bases. The CDR3 loop spans 13 amino acids. In nucleotides, the CDR3 is TGCAGCGTACTAGCGGCTAACACCGGGGAGCTGTTTTTT. It encodes CSVLAANTGELFF.

This clone was detected a few times. V usage is TRBV28 and J usage is TRBJ1-2; D may be TRBD1 (5 bases). This CDR3 has 14 amino acids. Trimming left V 5 bases short and J 6 bases short, with 16 bases between. Germline assignment: CDR1 MDHEN and CDR2 SYDVKM. In DNA form, the CDR3 reads TGTGCCAGCAGTATCGGGGGGGGTAGGGATGGCTACACCTTC. This sequence encodes CASSIGGGRDGYTF.

This clone was counted a few times. The J gene is TRBJ1-4, the V gene TRBV5-1; 8 nucleotides agree with TRBD1. Germline V gene lookup returns CDR1 SGHRS and CDR2 YFSETQ. The ends lost 5 bases at V and 0 bases at J; junction bases unmatched: 0. CDR3 length equals 14 residues. This chain's CDR3 is CASRTGATNEKLFF. CDR3 coding DNA: TGCGCCAGCAGGACAGGGGCAACTAATGAAAAACTGTTTTTT. The full variable domain, completed using reference TRBV5-1 and TRBJ1-4, is KAGVTQTPRYLIKTRGQQVTLSCSPISGHRSVSWYQQTPGQGLQFLFEYFSETQRNKGNFPGRFSGRQFSNSRSEMNVSTLELGDSALYLCASRTGATNEKLFFGSGTQLSVL.

The sample holds a few counts of this clone. The germline gene is not matched at one end of the junction; a read error may be the cause. The gene calls are TRBV13 and TRBJ2-7; maybe TRBD2 (6 bases). The CDR3 length is 11 residues. The germline V gene has CDR1 PRHDT and CDR2 FYEKMQ (reference sequence). The CDR3 sequence: CASSFRRVAHF. CDR3 in DNA: TGTGCCAGCAGCTTCCGGAGGGTCGCACACTTC.

This clone occurred a few times. V and J are TRBV7-9 and TRBJ1-1; perhaps TRBD1 as D (6 bases). The CDR3 has 14 amino acids. The V end lost 6 bases, the J end lost 8 bases, and 19 bases lay between the germline ends. Germline loops: CDR1 SEHNR, CDR2 FQNEAQ (reference sequence). The CDR3 region is CASSWYRDGREAFF. The DNA of the CDR3 is TGTGCCAGCAGTTGGTACAGGGATGGCCGCGAAGCTTTCTTT.

This clone was seen only a few times. The chain carries TRBV5-6 and TRBJ1-2; D is ambiguous. V shed 0 bases and J shed 4 bases, with 7 bases lying between them. The CDR3 totals 13 residues. In germline, CDR1 is SGHDT, CDR2 YYEEEE. The CDR3 reads CASSLGTTYGYTF. DNA of the CDR3: TGTGCCAGCAGCTTGGGTACTACCTATGGCTACACCTTC.

This clone was detected a few times. J is TRBJ2-7 and V is TRBV20-1, with D hard to call. V was pared by 5 bases and J by 5 bases, with 10 bases between. CDR1 is DFQATT and CDR2 is SNEGSKA in the germline V gene (reference sequence). The CDR3 spans 11 residues. In DNA form, the CDR3 reads TGCAGTGCTCGGGTAGTTGACGAGCAGTACTTC. This gives the protein CSARVVDEQYF.

CDR3 sequence (DNA): TGTGCCAGTAGTATACCCCACGGACAGAATGGGCAAGAGACCCAGTACTTC. Its protein product is CASSIPHGQNGQETQYF. The chain is built from TRBV19 and TRBJ2-5; perhaps TRBD1 as D (6 bases). V dropped 2 bases and J dropped 2 bases, with 18 bases sitting between them. The CDR3 runs to 17 residues. Germline V gene data show CDR1 as LNHDA and CDR2 as SQIVND (reference sequence). Complete variable domain (other parts from reference TRBV19 and TRBJ2-5): DGGITQSPKYLFRKEGQNVTLSCEQNLNHDAMYWYRQDPGQGLRLIYYSQIVNDFQKGDIAEGYSVSREKKESFPLTVTSAQKNPTAFYLCASSIPHGQNGQETQYFGPGTRLLVL.

In this sample, this clone turned up a few times. V usage is TRBV5-5 and J usage is TRBJ1-2; TRBD1 might be the D (5 bases). V was shortened by 4 bases and J by 3 bases, with 7 bases between the two germline ends. This CDR3 contains 12 residues. Germline loops: CDR1 SGHKS, CDR2 YYEKEE (reference sequence). CDR3 loop: CASSRDYYGYTF. The CDR3 DNA follows: TGTGCCAGCAGCCGGGACTACTATGGCTACACCTTC.

This chain links TRBV6-1 with TRBJ2-5; 8 positions match TRBD1. Per the germline V gene, CDR1 is MNHNS and CDR2 is SASEGT. J gave up 9 bases and V 6 bases, and 15 bases lay outside the gene matches. The CDR3 extends over 15 amino acids. The CDR3 DNA sequence: TGTGCCAGCAGGGGGGGACAGGTTGGGGGTAGGGCCCAGTACTTC. Translating gives CASRGGQVGGRAQYF.

The V gene is TRBV4-3, the J gene TRBJ2-3; D is undetermined. Trimming shortened V by 1 base and J by 2 bases, and 4 bases separated the two germline ends. The V gene's germline CDR1 is LGHNA and CDR2 YSLEER. The CDR3 is 13 residues long. The CDR3 region is CASSQANTDTQYF. The CDR3, as DNA: TGCGCCAGCAGCCAAGCTAACACAGATACGCAGTATTTT.